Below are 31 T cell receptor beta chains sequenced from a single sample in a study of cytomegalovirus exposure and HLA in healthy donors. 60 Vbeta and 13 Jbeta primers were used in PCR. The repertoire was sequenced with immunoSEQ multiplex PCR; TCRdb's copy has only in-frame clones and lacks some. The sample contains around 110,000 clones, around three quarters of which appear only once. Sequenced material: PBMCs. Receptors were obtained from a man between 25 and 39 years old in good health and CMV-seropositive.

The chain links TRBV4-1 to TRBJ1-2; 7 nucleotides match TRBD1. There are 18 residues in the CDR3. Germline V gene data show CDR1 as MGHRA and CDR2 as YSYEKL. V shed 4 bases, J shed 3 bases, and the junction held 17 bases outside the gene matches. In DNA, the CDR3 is TGCGCCAGCAGCCGCCAAGCCGGACAGGTTGACGGCTACTATGGCTACACCTTC. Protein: CASSRQAGQVDGYYGYTF.

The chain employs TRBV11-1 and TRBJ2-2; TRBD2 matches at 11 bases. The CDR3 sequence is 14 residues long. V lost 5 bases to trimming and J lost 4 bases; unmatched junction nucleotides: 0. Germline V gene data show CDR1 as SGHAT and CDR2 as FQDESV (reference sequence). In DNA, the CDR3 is TGTGCCAGCAGCGGGACTAGCGGCACCGGGGAGCTGTTTTTT. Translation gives CASSGTSGTGELFF.

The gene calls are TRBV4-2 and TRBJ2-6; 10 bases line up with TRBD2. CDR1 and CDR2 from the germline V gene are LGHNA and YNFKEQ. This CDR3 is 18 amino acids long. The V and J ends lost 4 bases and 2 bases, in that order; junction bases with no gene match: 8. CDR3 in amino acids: CASSLSSGGATGANVLTF. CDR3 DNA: TGTGCCAGCAGCCTGAGCAGCGGGGGGGCCACTGGGGCCAACGTCCTGACTTTC.

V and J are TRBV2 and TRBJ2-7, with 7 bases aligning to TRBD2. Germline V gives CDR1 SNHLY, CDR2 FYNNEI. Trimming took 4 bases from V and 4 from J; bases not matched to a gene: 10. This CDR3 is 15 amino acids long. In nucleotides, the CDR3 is TGTGCCAGCAGTGGTTCCGGGACTACCAAATACGAGCAGTACTTC. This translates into CASSGSGTTKYEQYF. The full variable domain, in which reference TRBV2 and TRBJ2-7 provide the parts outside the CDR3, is EPEVTQTPSHQVTQMGQEVILRCVPISNHLYFYWYRQILGQKVEFLVSFYNNEISEKSEIFDDQFSVERPDGSNFTLKIRSTKLEDSAMYFCASSGSGTTKYEQYFGPGTRLTVT.

CDR3 protein: CASSQPGQGSDGYTF. The CDR3 nucleotides are TGTGCCAGCAGTCAACCGGGACAGGGATCAGATGGCTACACCTTC. The rearrangement links TRBV28 to TRBJ1-2; TRBD1 aligns across 9 bases. The germline V gene encodes CDR1 MDHEN and CDR2 SYDVKM. The V gene end was trimmed by 5 bases and the J gene end by 6 bases; junction bases not matched to a gene: 10. The CDR3 sequence is 15 residues long.

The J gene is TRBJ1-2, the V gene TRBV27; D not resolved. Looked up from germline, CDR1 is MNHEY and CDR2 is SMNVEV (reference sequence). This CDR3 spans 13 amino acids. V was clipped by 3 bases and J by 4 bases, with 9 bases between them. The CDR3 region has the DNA TGTGCCAGCAGTTTCGGCGGCTTCTATGGCTACACCTTC. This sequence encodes CASSFGGFYGYTF.

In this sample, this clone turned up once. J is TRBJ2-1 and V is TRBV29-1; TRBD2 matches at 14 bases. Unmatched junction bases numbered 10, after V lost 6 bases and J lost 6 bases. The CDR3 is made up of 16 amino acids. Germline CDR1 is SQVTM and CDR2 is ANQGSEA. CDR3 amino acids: CSVYGLAGGKLNEQFF. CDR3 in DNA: TGCAGCGTGTACGGACTAGCGGGAGGCAAGCTCAATGAGCAGTTCTTC.

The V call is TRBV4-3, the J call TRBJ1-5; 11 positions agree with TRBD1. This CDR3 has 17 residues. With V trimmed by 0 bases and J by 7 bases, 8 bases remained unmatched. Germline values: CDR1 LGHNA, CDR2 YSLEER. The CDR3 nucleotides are TGCGCCAGCAGCCAAGATATAGGACAGGGGGCCGGGCAGCCCCAGCATTTT. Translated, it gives CASSQDIGQGAGQPQHF.

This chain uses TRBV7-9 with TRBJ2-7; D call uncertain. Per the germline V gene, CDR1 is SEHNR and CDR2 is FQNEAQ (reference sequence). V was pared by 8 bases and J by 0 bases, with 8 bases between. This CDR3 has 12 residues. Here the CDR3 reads CASVRDSYEQYF. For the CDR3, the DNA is TGTGCCAGCGTCCGAGACTCCTACGAGCAGTACTTC.

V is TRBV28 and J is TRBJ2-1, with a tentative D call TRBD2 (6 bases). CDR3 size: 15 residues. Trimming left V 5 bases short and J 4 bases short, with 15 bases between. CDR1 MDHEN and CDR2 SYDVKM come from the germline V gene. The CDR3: CASSKMEGGYNEQFF. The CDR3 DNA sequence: TGTGCCAGCAGTAAAATGGAGGGCGGATACAATGAGCAGTTCTTC.

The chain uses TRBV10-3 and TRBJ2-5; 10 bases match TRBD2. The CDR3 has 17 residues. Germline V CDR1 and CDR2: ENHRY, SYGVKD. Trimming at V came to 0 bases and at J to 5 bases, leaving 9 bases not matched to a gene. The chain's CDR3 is CAISESERGGPGETQYF. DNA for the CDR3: TGTGCCATCAGTGAGTCGGAGCGGGGGGGCCCGGGGGAGACCCAGTACTTC.

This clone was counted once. CDR3 sequence: CASSPRQGGRQPQHF. The CDR3 nucleotides are TGTGCCAGCTCACCAAGACAGGGGGGACGTCAGCCCCAGCATTTT. The rearrangement joins TRBV18 to TRBJ1-5; 9 nucleotides agree with TRBD1. The CDR3 length is 15 residues. Germline-derived CDR1 and CDR2 are KGHSH and LQKENI. V lost 2 bases to trimming and J lost 6 bases; unmatched junction nucleotides: 5.

The CDR3 region has the DNA TGTGCCAGCAGTTACTCCCAGGGGAACTATGGCTACACCTTC. It is translated as CASSYSQGNYGYTF. This chain joins TRBV6-6 and TRBJ1-2, with D possibly matching TRBD1 (6 bases). The CDR3 is made up of 14 amino acids. CDR1 and CDR2 from the germline V gene are MNHNY and SVGAGI (reference sequence). V was trimmed by 0 bases and J by 2 bases, leaving 7 bases between them.

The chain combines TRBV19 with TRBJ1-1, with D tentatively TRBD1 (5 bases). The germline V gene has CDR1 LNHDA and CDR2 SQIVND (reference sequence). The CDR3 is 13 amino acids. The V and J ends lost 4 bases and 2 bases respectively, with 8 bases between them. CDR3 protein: CASSTTGNTEAFF. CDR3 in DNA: TGTGCCAGTAGTACTACAGGAAACACTGAAGCTTTCTTT.

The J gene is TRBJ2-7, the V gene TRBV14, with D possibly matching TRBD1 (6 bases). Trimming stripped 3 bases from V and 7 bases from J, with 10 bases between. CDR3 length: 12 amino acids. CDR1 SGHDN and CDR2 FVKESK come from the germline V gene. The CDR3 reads CASSHWGREQYF. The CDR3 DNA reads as TGTGCCAGCAGCCATTGGGGGCGAGAGCAGTACTTC.

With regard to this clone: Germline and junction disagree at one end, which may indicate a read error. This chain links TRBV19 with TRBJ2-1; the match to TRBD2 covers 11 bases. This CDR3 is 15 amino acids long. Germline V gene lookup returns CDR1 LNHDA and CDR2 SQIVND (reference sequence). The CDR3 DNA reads TGTGCCAGTAGGATAGCGGGGGGGCCCTACAATGAGCAGTTCTTC. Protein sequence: CASRIAGGPYNEQFF.

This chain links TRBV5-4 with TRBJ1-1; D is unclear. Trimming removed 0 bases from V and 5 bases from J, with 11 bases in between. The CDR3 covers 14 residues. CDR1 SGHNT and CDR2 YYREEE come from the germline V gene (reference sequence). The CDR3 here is CASSLVGRRTEAFF. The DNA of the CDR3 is TGTGCCAGCAGCTTGGTGGGCAGGAGGACTGAAGCTTTCTTT.

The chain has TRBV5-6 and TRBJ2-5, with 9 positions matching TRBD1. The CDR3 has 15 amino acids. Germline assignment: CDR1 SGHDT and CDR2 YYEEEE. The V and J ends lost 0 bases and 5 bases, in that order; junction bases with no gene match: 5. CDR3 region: CASSLVGQGLETQYF. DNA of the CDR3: TGTGCCAGCAGCTTGGTGGGACAGGGATTGGAGACCCAGTACTTC.

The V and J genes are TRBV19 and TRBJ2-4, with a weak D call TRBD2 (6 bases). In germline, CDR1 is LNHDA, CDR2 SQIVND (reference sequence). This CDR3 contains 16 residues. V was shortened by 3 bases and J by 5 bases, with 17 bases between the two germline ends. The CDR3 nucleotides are TGTGCCAGTAGTATCAGGACTCATGAGCGGGAAAACATTCAGTACTTC. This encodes CASSIRTHERENIQYF.

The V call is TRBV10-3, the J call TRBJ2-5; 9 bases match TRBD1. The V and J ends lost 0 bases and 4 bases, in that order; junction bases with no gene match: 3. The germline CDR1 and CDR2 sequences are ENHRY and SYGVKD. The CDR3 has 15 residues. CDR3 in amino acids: CAISESRDRVETQYF. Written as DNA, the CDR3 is TGTGCCATCAGTGAGTCCCGGGACAGGGTAGAGACCCAGTACTTC.

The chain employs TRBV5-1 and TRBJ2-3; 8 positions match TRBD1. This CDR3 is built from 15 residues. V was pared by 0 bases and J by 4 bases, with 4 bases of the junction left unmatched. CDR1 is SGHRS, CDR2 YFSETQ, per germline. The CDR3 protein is CASSLAGQGADTQYF. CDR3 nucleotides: TGCGCCAGCAGCTTGGCCGGACAGGGAGCAGATACGCAGTATTTT.

This CDR3 is CASMPSTYNEQFF. The CDR3 DNA reads as TGTGCCAGTATGCCTAGCACCTACAATGAGCAGTTCTTC. The genes are TRBV19 and TRBJ2-1, with D possibly matching TRBD2 (5 bases). The CDR3 spans 13 residues. Germline CDR1 is LNHDA and CDR2 is SQIVND (reference sequence). The V end lost 7 bases, the J end lost 2 bases, and 9 bases lay between the germline ends.

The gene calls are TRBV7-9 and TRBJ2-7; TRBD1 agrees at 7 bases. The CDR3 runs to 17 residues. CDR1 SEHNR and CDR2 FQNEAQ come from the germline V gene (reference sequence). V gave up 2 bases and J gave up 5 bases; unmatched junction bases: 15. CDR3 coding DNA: TGTGCCAGCAGCTTACTGAGTCAGGGGGTGGGGGTACACGAGCAGTACTTC. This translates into CASSLLSQGVGVHEQYF.

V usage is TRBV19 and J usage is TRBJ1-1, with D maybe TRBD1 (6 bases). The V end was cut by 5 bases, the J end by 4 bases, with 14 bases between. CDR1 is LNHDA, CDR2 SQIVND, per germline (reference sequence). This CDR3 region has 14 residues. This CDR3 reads CASSPDRYTTEAFF. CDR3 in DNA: TGTGCCAGTAGTCCAGACAGGTACACCACTGAAGCTTTCTTT.

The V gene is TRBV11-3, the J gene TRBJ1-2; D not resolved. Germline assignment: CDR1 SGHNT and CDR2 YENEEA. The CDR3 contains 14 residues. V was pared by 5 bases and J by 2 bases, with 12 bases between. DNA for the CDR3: TGTGCCAGCAGCCCCGATGGGCGCAACTATGGCTACACCTTC. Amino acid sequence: CASSPDGRNYGYTF.

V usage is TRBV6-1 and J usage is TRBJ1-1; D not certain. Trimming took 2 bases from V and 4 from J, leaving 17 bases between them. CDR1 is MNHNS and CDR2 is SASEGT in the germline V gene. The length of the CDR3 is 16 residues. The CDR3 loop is CASSESGGFPTTEAFF. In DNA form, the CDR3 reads TGTGCCAGCAGTGAATCCGGCGGGTTTCCCACCACTGAAGCTTTCTTT.

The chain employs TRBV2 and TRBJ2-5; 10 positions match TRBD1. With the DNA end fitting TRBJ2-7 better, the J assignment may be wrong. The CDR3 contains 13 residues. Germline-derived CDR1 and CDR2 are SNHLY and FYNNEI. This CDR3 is CASSTGGFYEQYF. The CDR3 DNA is TGTGCCAGCTCGACAGGGGGCTTCTACGAGCAGTACTTC.

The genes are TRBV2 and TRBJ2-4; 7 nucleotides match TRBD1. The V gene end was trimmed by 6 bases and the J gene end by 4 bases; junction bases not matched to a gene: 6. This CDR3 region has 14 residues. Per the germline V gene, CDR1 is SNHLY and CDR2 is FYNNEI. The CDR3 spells CASRERQGKNIQYF. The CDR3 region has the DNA TGTGCCAGCAGAGAGCGACAGGGAAAAAACATTCAGTACTTC.

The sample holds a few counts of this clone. This chain's CDR3 is CASSFDRGYTEAFF. Here the CDR3 DNA reads TGTGCCAGCAGCTTTGACAGGGGGTACACTGAAGCTTTCTTT. V usage is TRBV5-6 and J usage is TRBJ1-1, with 9 bases identical to TRBD1. The CDR3 is 14 amino acids. V dropped 2 bases and J dropped 3; count of bases not matched to a gene: 2. The germline V gene has CDR1 SGHDT and CDR2 YYEEEE.

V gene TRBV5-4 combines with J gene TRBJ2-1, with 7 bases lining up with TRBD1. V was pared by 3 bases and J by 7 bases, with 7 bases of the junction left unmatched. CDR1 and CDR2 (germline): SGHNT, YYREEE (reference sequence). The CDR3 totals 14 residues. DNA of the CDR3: TGTGCCAGCAGCTCAACCAACAGGGGAAATGAGCAGTTCTTC. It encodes CASSSTNRGNEQFF.

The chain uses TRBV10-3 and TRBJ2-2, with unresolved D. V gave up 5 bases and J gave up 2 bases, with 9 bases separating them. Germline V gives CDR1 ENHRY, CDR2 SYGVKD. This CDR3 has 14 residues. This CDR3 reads CAISQNTNTGELFF. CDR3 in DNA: TGTGCCATCAGTCAAAACACCAACACCGGGGAGCTGTTTTTT.